This TCR beta chain is from a study of beta chain features in type 1 diabetes. Study findings and constraints: The study found that naive, central memory and Treg TCRB repertoires appeared more similar in patients than in healthy donors.

Every bit of the isolated RNA underwent reverse transcription, so sequencing read expressed TCRB transcripts. Some clones are missing from TCRdb's copy, which holds only in-frame ones; the method was immunoSEQ multiplex PCR. The sample consists of hundreds of thousands of clones, about 10% of them appearing once. A word on this clone: Its antigen is as yet unknown.

The CDR3 loop spans 14 amino acids. CDR1 SGHDN and CDR2 FVKESK come from the germline V gene. V was trimmed by 4 bases and J by 5 bases, leaving 14 bases between them. The specimen was naive CD4+ T cells from blood. The clonotype comes from a woman in her late teens or twenties in good health. V is TRBV14 and J is TRBJ2-5, with D possibly being TRBD1 (6 bases). As DNA, the CDR3 is TGTGCCAGCAGCCGAATGAGACAGGCTGAGACCCAGTACTTC. Residues: CASSRMRQAETQYF.